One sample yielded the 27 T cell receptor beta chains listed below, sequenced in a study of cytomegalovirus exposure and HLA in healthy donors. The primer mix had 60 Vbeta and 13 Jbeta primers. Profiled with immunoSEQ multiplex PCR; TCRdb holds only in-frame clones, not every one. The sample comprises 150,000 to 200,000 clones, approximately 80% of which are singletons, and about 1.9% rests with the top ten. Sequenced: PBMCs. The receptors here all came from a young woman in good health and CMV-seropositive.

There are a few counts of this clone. The CDR3 is CASSLALGAGGDTQYF. Written as DNA, the CDR3 is TGTGCCAGCAGCTTAGCTTTGGGGGCAGGGGGAGATACGCAGTATTTT. V usage is TRBV7-2 and J usage is TRBJ2-3, with 7 nucleotides matching TRBD1. CDR1 SGHTA and CDR2 FQGNSA come from the germline V gene. The trim removed 0 bases at V and 5 bases at J, leaving 8 bases unmatched. The CDR3 has 16 amino acids.

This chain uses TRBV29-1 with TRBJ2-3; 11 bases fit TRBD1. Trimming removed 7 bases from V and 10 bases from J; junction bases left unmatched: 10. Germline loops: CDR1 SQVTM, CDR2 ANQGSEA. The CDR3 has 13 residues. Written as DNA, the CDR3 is TGCAGCGCCAAAGGACAGGGGGCATGGGCGCAGTATTTT. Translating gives CSAKGQGAWAQYF.

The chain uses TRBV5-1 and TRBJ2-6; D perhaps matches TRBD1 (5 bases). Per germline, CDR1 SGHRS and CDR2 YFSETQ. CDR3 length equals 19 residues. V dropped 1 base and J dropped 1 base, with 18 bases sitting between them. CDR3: CASSLLPGPQLSGANVLTF. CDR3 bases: TGCGCCAGCAGCTTGCTTCCAGGGCCACAACTGTCTGGGGCCAACGTCCTGACTTTC.

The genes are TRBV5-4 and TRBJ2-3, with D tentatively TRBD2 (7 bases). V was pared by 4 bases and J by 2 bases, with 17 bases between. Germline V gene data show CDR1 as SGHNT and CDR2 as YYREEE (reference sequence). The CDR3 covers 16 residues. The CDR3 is CASSGGASATTDTQYF. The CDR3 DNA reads TGTGCCAGCAGCGGGGGGGCTAGCGCCACCACAGATACGCAGTATTTT.

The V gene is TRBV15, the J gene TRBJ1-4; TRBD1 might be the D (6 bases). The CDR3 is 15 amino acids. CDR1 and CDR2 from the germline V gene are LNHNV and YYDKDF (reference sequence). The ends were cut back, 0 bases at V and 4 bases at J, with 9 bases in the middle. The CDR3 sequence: CATSRDRGGNEKLFF. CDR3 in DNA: TGTGCCACCAGCAGAGACAGAGGGGGTAATGAAAAACTGTTTTTT. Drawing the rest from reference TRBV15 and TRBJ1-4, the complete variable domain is DAMVIQNPRYQVTQFGKPVTLSCSQTLNHNVMYWYQQKSSQAPKLLFHYYDKDFNNEADTPDNFQSRRPNTSFCFLDIRSPGLGDTAMYLCATSRDRGGNEKLFFGSGTQLSVL.

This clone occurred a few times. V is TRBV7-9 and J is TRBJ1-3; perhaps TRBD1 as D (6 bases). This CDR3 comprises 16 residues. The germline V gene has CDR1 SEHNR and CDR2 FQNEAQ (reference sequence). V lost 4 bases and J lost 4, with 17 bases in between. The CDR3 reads CASSYLQGRGGNTIYF. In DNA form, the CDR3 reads TGTGCCAGCAGCTACCTACAGGGTAGGGGGGGAAACACCATATATTTT.

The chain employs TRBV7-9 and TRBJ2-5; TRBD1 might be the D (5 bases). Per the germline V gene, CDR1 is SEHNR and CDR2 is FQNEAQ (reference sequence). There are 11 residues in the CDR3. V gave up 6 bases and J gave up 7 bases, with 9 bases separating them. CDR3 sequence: CASRGQGTQYF. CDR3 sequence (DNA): TGTGCCAGCAGGGGCCAGGGGACCCAGTACTTC. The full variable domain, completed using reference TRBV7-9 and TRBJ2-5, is DTGVSQNPRHKITKRGQNVTFRCDPISEHNRLYWYRQTLGQGPEFLTYFQNEAQLEKSRLLSDRFSAERPKGSFSTLEIQRTEQGDSAMYLCASRGQGTQYFGPGTRLLVL.

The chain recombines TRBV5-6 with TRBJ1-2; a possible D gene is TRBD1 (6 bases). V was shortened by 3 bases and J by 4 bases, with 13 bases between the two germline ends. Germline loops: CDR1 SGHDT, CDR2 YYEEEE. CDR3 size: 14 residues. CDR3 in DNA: TGTGCCAGCAGCTGGCTGGACAGTAGCTATGGCTACACCTTC. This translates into CASSWLDSSYGYTF.

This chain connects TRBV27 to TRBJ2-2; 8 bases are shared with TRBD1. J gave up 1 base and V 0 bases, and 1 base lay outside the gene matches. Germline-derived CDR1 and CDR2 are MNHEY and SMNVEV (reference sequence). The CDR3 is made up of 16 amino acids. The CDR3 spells CASSLSGQGNTGELFF. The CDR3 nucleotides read TGTGCCAGCAGTTTATCTGGACAGGGGAACACCGGGGAGCTGTTTTTT.

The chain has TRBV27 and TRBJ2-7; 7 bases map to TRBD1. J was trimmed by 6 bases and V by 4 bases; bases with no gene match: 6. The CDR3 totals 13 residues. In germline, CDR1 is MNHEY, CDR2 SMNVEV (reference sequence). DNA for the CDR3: TGTGCCAGCAGTTCCTCGGACAGGCCCGAGCAGTACTTC. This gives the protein CASSSSDRPEQYF.

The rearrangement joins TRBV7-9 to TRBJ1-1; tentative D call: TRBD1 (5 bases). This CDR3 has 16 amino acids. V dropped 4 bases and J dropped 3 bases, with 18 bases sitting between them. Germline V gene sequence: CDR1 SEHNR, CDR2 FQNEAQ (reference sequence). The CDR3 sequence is CASSSHEGWGDTEAFF. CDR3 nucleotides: TGTGCCAGCAGCTCTCATGAGGGTTGGGGGGACACTGAAGCTTTCTTT.

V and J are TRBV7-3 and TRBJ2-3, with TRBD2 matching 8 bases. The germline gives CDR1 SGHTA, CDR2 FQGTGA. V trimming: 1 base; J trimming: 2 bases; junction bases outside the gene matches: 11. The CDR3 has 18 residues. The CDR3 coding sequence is TGTGCCAGCAGCTTAATGACCTCCCTTAGCGGGGACACAGATACGCAGTATTTT. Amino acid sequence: CASSLMTSLSGDTDTQYF.

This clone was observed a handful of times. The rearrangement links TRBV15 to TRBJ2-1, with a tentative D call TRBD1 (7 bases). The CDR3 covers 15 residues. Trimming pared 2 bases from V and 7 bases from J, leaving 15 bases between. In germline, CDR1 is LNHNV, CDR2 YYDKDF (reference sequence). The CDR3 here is CATSRFAQGGNEQFF. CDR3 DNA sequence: TGTGCCACCAGCAGATTCGCGCAGGGGGGTAATGAGCAGTTCTTC. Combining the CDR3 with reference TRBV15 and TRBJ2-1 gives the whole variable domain DAMVIQNPRYQVTQFGKPVTLSCSQTLNHNVMYWYQQKSSQAPKLLFHYYDKDFNNEADTPDNFQSRRPNTSFCFLDIRSPGLGDTAMYLCATSRFAQGGNEQFFGPGTRLTVL.

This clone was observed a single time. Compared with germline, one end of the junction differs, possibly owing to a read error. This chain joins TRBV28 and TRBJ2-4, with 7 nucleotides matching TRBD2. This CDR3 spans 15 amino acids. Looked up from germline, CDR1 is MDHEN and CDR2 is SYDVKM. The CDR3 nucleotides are TGTGCCAGCAGTTCGGGGAGGGTGGGCAAAAACAGTCAGTACTTC. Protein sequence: CASSSGRVGKNSQYF.

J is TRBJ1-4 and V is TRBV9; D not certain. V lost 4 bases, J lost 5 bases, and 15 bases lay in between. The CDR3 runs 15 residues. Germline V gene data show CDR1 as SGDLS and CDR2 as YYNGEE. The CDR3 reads CASSPLGRGNEKLFF. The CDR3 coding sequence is TGTGCCAGCAGCCCCTTAGGACGCGGGAATGAAAAACTGTTTTTT.

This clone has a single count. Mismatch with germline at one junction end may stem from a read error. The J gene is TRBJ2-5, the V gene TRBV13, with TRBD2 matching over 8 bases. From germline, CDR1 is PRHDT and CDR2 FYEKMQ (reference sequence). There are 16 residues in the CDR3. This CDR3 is CASSLDPGGGFETRYF. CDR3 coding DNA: TGTGCCAGCAGCTTAGATCCGGGCGGGGGGTTTGAGACCCGGTACTTC. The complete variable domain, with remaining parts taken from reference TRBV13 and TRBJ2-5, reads AAGVIQSPRHLIKEKRETATLKCYPIPRHDTVYWYQQGPGQDPQFLISFYEKMQSDKGSIPDRFSAQQFSDYHSELNMSSLELGDSALYFCASSLDPGGGFETRYFGPGTRLLVL.

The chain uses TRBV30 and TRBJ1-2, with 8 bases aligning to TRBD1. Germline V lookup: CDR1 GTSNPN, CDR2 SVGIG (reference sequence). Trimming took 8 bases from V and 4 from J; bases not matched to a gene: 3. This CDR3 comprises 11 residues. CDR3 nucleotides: TGTGCCACTGACAGGGGCTATGGCTACACCTTC. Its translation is CATDRGYGYTF.

CDR3 coding DNA: TGCAGCGTTGACAGGGTCCATGAGCAGTTCTTC. Translating gives CSVDRVHEQFF. The chain uses TRBV29-1 and TRBJ2-1, with a possible D match to TRBD1 (5 bases). V lost 3 bases and J 8 bases, leaving 8 bases between the germline ends. The germline gives CDR1 SQVTM, CDR2 ANQGSEA. The CDR3 has 11 residues.

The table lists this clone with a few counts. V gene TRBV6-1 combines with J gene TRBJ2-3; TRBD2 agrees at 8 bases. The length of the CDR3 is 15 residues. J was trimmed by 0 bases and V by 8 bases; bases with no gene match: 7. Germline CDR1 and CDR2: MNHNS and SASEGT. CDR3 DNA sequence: TGTGCCAGCGTGGGGCAGCGGGGGAGCACAGATACGCAGTATTTT. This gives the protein CASVGQRGSTDTQYF.

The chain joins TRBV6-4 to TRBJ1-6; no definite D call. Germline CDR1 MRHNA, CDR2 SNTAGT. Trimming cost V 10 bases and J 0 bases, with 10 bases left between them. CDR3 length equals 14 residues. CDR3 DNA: TGTGCCATCCTCCGGGACTCCTATAATTCACCCCTCCACTTT. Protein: CAILRDSYNSPLHF.

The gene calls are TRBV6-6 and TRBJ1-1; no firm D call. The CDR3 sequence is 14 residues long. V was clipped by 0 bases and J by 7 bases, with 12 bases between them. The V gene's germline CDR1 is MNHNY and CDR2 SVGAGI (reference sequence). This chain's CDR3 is CASSYSFGAGEAFF. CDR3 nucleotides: TGTGCCAGCAGTTACTCATTTGGAGCGGGTGAAGCTTTCTTT.

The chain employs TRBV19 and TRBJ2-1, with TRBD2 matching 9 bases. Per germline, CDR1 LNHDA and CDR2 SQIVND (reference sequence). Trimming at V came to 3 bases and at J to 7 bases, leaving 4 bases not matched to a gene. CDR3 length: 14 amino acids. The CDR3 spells CASSMGLAVNEQFF. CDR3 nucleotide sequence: TGTGCCAGTAGTATGGGACTAGCCGTTAATGAGCAGTTCTTC.

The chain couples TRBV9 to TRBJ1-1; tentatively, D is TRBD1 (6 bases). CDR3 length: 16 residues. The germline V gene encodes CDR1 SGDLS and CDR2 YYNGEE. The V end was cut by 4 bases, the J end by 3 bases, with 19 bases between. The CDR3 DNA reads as TGTGCCAGCAGCTATCAAGGGGGACCTCTTGACACTGAAGCTTTCTTT. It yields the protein CASSYQGGPLDTEAFF.

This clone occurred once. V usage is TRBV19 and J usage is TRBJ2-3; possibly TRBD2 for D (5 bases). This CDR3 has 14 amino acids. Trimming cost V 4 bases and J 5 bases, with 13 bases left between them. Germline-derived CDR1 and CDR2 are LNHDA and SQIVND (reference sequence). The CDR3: CASSNRLLGDTQYF. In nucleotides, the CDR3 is TGTGCCAGTAGTAATCGGCTACTAGGAGATACGCAGTATTTT.

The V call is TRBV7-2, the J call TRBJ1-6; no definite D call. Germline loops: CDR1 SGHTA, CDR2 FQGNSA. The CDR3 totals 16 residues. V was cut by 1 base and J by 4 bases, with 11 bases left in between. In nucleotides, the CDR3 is TGTGCCAGCAGCTTAGGAGGAACCGAATATAATTCACCCCTCCACTTT. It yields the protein CASSLGGTEYNSPLHF.

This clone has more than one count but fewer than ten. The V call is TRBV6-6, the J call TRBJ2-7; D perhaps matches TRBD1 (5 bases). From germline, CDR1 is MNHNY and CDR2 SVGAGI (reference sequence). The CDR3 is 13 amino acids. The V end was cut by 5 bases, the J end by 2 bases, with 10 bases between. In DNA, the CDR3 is TGTGCCAGCAGTATCGACAGTACCTACGAGCAGTACGTC. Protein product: CASSIDSTYEQYV.

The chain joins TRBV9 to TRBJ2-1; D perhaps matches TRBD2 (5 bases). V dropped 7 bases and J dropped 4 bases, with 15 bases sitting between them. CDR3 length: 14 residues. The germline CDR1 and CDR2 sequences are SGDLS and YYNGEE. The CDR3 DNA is TGTGCCAGCTCGTCGACGGGAACTTACAATGAGCAGTTCTTC. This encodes CASSSTGTYNEQFF. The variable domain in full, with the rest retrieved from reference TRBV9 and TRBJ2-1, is DSGVTQTPKHLITATGQRVTLRCSPRSGDLSVYWYQQSLDQGLQFLIQYYNGEERAKGNILERFSAQQFPDLHSELNLSSLELGDSALYFCASSSTGTYNEQFFGPGTRLTVL.